This TCR beta chain is from a study of shared clonotypes between healthy human individuals (dated by TCRdb to 2018 to 2021). Context from the whole study: A couple of women and a few men aged 18 to 49 years were included in the cohort. For each donor, CD4 naive and CD4 memory were each given three plates, CD8 naive was given two plates, and CD8 memory was given one plate. To estimate repertoire size and how much clonotype sharing occurs between individuals, the study deeply sequenced the blood TCR repertoires of five healthy adults. Different laboratories and diverse techniques were used to prepare libraries and sequence TCR repertoires, to increase sequencing depth and limit assay-specific biases. Between about 0.94 and 8.9 billion PBMCs per donor were obtained by leukapheresis. What the research found in general, with its limitations: Higher generation probabilities were observed for clonotypes shared by all four sorted-subset donors than for non-shared clonotypes. Pairwise subsampling indicated that sequencing depth was expected to affect the degree of clonotype sharing among donors. About 5% of naive CD4, around 3.5% of naive CD8, around 2.3% of memory CD4, and around 0.42% of memory CD8 clonotypes were shared across several donors. Larger estimated clonotype richness was generally found for naive subsets than for memory subsets. Because the study included a small number of donors, the genetic and exposure-history diversity represented was limited. Even with the large sequencing depth, rarefaction of the sorted-subset datasets indicated that sequencing was incomplete. Sampling was limited to blood, and TCR repertoires in tissue likely differ from TCR repertoires in blood.

The CDR3 runs 12 amino acids, cysteine and phenylalanine included. Only the CDR3 region is kept as DNA, spanning 36 bases read in frame from base 1. The germline V gene yields MDHEN for CDR1 and SYDVKM for CDR2. The junction carries 8 bases between V and J, which are trimmed by 5 bases and 3 bases respectively. On this clone: Its antigen is not yet known. No clone much larger than this one lies a single base away; base qualities are absent.

TCR CDR3 regions were amplified from genomic DNA by multiplex PCR using the deep immunoSEQ assay. For each cell subset, the extracted genomic DNA was distributed evenly across all wells of several immunoSEQ 96-well plates, and each plate served as one replicate. For sorted subsets, about 210 ng of genomic DNA, equivalent to 25,000 to 35,000 T cell genomes, went into each replicate PCR. The purified libraries were quantified using a Qubit 3.0 fluorometer, sized with a Bioanalyzer 2100, and then quantified again using the KAPA Library Quantification kit. Each immunoSEQ 96-well plate was sequenced on its own single-read 150-cycle Illumina NextSeq 550 flow cell. For the original study's pipeline: Because the immunoSEQ output held only junctional sequences and lacked quality scores, the filtering could not match the filtering applied to full-length reads. Sequences were annotated with PyIR, a Python wrapper for IgBLAST v1.9, using IMGT germline references to assign V/J genes and CDR3. Reads were filtered out if the reads had weak V/J assignments (E-value above 1e-6), no CDR3, stop codons, out-of-frame junctions, or ambiguous translated residues. V3J clonotypes were defined as sequences sharing the same inferred V gene, J gene, and CDR3 amino acid sequence. The percentage overlap between two repertoires was calculated by dividing the number of shared unique clonotypes by the size of the smaller repertoire. Richness of each repertoire was evaluated using RTK rarefaction, the Chao1 estimator, and Recon v2.1 estimates of unobserved clonotypes. For all TCRbeta clonotypes obtained by the gDNA method from a handful of donors, generation probabilities were computed with OLGA. Drawn from immuneACCESS, this table holds only the in-frame rearrangements with V and J called that TCRdb kept. Clones are partly lost; checked studies trace under half to an unresolved V gene and leave the rest unexplained. Clone size and the V and J calls come from that table; the DNA yielded D and trimming. The sample table contains approximately 980,000 clones; only one count was recorded for more than 75% of them. The ten most abundant clones make up over 1.3% of the sample.

Donors were healthy HIV-negative adults with no recently reported acute infections or vaccinations. Every donor was a Caucasian adult residing in Nashville, Tennessee, USA. CD4+ T cells were enriched by magnetic negative selection, after which naive cells were positively selected on CD45RA and the negative fraction was taken as the memory subset. Blood was collected by leukapheresis, and PBMCs were isolated by Ficoll-Histopaque density gradient centrifugation and then cryopreserved in liquid nitrogen vapor phase. Purity and quantity of every magnetically sorted T cell population were checked by analytical flow cytometry. From each sorted fraction, genomic DNA was isolated and quantified by UV absorbance on a Nanodrop 2000c.

Sequenced sample: memory CD4+ T cells sorted from blood. The meaning of the sample's cell subset or site label: CD45RA-negative fraction. This clonotype was obtained from a man aged 18-30 years in good health. The chain joins TRBV28 to TRBJ2-7, with no D gene named confidently. For the CDR3, the sequence is CASSPRRYEQYF. The sequence in DNA is TGTGCCAGCAGTCCGCGCCGCTACGAGCAGTACTTC.